The 29 T cell receptor beta chains presented below share a single source sample, sequenced in a study of OX40 agonist ivuxolimab in advanced cancers. The repertoire was sequenced with immunoSEQ multiplex PCR; TCRdb's copy has only in-frame clones and lacks some. The sample records 60,000 or so clones, roughly 84% being singletons. The source was CD4+ or CD8+ T cells sorted from blood, collected in a trial of the OX40 agonist ivuxolimab. The receptors were gathered from an adult with an advanced solid tumor such as melanoma, head and neck, liver or kidney cancer.

This clone was detected a few times. The chain links TRBV12-5 to TRBJ2-7, with D perhaps matching TRBD1 (5 bases). The CDR3 sequence is 16 residues long. V dropped 6 bases and J dropped 2 bases, with 20 bases sitting between them. CDR1 and CDR2 (germline): LGHNT, FRNRAP. The CDR3 nucleotides read TGTGCTAGTGGACAGGACCCAGGGTCTCCTACCTACGAGCAGTACTTC. Translating gives CASGQDPGSPTYEQYF.

This sequence joins TRBV19 and TRBJ2-2; tentatively, D is TRBD1 (6 bases). From germline, CDR1 is LNHDA and CDR2 SQIVND (reference sequence). Trimming shortened V by 4 bases and J by 1 base, and 7 bases separated the two germline ends. This CDR3 spans 14 amino acids. The CDR3 region is CASSRGQNTGELFF. The CDR3, as DNA: TGTGCCAGTAGTAGGGGACAGAACACCGGGGAGCTGTTTTTT.

Only a few counts were recorded for this clone. V usage is TRBV4-3 and J usage is TRBJ2-3, with D hard to call. Looked up from germline, CDR1 is LGHNA and CDR2 is YSLEER. Trimming pared 1 base from V and 0 bases from J, leaving 11 bases between. This CDR3 has 16 residues. Written as DNA, the CDR3 is TGCGCCAGCAGCCAAGCCGCGGCACCTAGCACAGATACGCAGTATTTT. This translates into CASSQAAAPSTDTQYF.

The chain links TRBV28 to TRBJ2-7; 7 bases align to TRBD2. V dropped 6 bases and J dropped 2; count of bases not matched to a gene: 7. The V gene's germline CDR1 is MDHEN and CDR2 SYDVKM. The CDR3 runs 14 residues. In DNA, the CDR3 is TGTGCCAGCAGCCTAAGAGCGGGGACCTACGAGCAGTACTTC. This encodes CASSLRAGTYEQYF. Variable domain in full (rest from reference TRBV28 and TRBJ2-7): DVKVTQSSRYLVKRTGEKVFLECVQDMDHENMFWYRQDPGLGLRLIYFSYDVKMKEKGDIPEGYSVSREKKERFSLILESASTNQTSMYLCASSLRAGTYEQYFGPGTRLTVT.

This clone was counted a single time. The chain is built from TRBV23-1 and TRBJ2-5, with D possibly matching TRBD1 (6 bases). The last part of the DNA fits TRBJ2-7 better; the J call may be wrong. TRBV23-1 is identified as an open reading frame with a role that is uncertain. The CDR3 is 16 amino acids. This CDR3 reads CASSPSGRGEMDEQYF. In nucleotides, the CDR3 is TGCGCCAGCAGTCCTTCGGGCAGGGGTGAGATGGACGAGCAGTACTTC.

The rearrangement uses TRBV5-1 and TRBJ2-4, with 7 bases fitting TRBD1. The CDR3 contains 14 residues. Looked up from germline, CDR1 is SGHRS and CDR2 is YFSETQ. V was clipped by 0 bases and J by 5 bases; unmatched bases: 2. CDR3 in DNA: TGCGCCAGCAGCTTGGGGGACAGAGAAAACATTCAGTACTTC. Protein product: CASSLGDRENIQYF.

This chain connects TRBV6-5 to TRBJ1-1, with D possibly TRBD1 on 5 matching bases. Germline-derived CDR1 and CDR2 are MNHEY and SVGAGI. Trimming took off 5 bases at V and 0 bases at J, with 13 bases between the two ends. CDR3 length: 15 residues. The CDR3 here is CASSDWGRLNTEAFF. The CDR3 bases are TGTGCCAGCAGTGACTGGGGACGGTTGAACACTGAAGCTTTCTTT.

The chain employs TRBV5-1 and TRBJ2-5, with 7 nucleotides matching TRBD1. The CDR3 spans 19 residues. The germline CDR1 and CDR2 sequences are SGHRS and YFSETQ. V was pared by 3 bases and J by 1 base, with 18 bases of the junction left unmatched. CDR3 sequence reads: CASSWPLRGGDSRQETQYF. The CDR3 DNA sequence: TGCGCCAGCAGCTGGCCCCTACGGGGTGGGGACAGCCGCCAAGAGACCCAGTACTTC.

V and J are TRBV4-2 and TRBJ2-1; D may be TRBD1 or TRBD2 (5 bases each). Trimming left V 0 bases short and J 0 bases short, with 9 bases between. Germline lookup yields CDR1 LGHNA and CDR2 YNFKEQ. CDR3 length: 16 residues. CDR3 nucleotides: TGTGCCAGCAGCCAAGAGACGGGACGCTCCTACAATGAGCAGTTCTTC. It translates to CASSQETGRSYNEQFF.

The chain links TRBV28 to TRBJ1-6; 7 bases line up with TRBD1. The J segment lost 10 bases and the V segment lost 6 bases, leaving 9 bases of the junction unmatched. The germline gives CDR1 MDHEN, CDR2 SYDVKM. The length of the CDR3 is 14 residues. The CDR3 protein is CASRETGRGSPLHF. CDR3 coding DNA: TGTGCCAGCAGGGAGACAGGGAGGGGGTCACCCCTCCACTTT.

The J gene is TRBJ1-1, the V gene TRBV11-2, with D possibly matching TRBD1 (5 bases). The CDR3 has 13 amino acids. Trimming removed 3 bases from V and 1 base from J, with 6 bases in between. Germline CDR1 and CDR2: SGHAT and FQNNGV. The CDR3 nucleotides read TGTGCCAGCAGCTTTACAGGGAACACTGAAGCTTTCTTT. It codes for CASSFTGNTEAFF.

The chain has TRBV2 and TRBJ2-1, with D perhaps matching TRBD2 (6 bases). Deletions cut 7 bases from V and 0 bases from J, with 13 bases between. This CDR3 region has 15 residues. Germline CDR1 and CDR2: SNHLY and FYNNEI. This chain's CDR3 is CASIPGSLSYNEQFF. Here the CDR3 DNA reads TGTGCCAGCATTCCCGGGAGCCTCTCCTACAATGAGCAGTTCTTC.

The gene calls are TRBV18 and TRBJ1-3; D gene ambiguous. Germline CDR1 reads KGHSH; CDR2 reads LQKENI. The germline V and J ends were trimmed by 6 bases and 2 bases, with 29 bases remaining between them. CDR3 size: 20 residues. The CDR3 spells CASSPTNPVRTFTPGNTIYF. The CDR3 bases are TGTGCCAGCTCCCCAACGAATCCTGTCAGAACCTTTACCCCTGGAAACACCATATATTTT.

The chain couples TRBV5-1 to TRBJ1-4; D is uncertain. This CDR3 is 15 amino acids long. The V end lost 0 bases, the J end lost 2 bases, and 8 bases lay between the germline ends. Looked up from germline, CDR1 is SGHRS and CDR2 is YFSETQ. The chain's CDR3 is CASSLEGFTNEKLFF. CDR3 coding DNA: TGCGCCAGCAGCTTGGAGGGTTTCACTAATGAAAAACTGTTTTTT.

The chain is built from TRBV11-3 and TRBJ2-1; no clear D gene. The CDR3 spans 12 residues. In germline, CDR1 is SGHNT, CDR2 YENEEA. Between the trimmed V and J ends, which lost 5 bases and 7 bases, there was a span of 9 bases. CDR3 nucleotides: TGTGCCAGCAGCGCCGGCCTGAATGAGCAGTTCTTC. Amino acids: CASSAGLNEQFF.

This clone was seen a few times. This chain connects TRBV18 to TRBJ1-2; D is possibly TRBD1 (5 bases). CDR1 is KGHSH, CDR2 LQKENI, per germline. The CDR3 is 13 residues long. The germline V and J ends were trimmed by 3 bases and 6 bases, with 11 bases remaining between them. The CDR3 sequence is CASSPQGTHGYTF. As DNA, the CDR3 is TGTGCCAGCTCACCGCAGGGAACCCATGGCTACACCTTC.

The sample holds one count of this clone. The rearrangement links TRBV28 to TRBJ2-7; no clear D. The germline V gene has CDR1 MDHEN and CDR2 SYDVKM. This CDR3 spans 15 amino acids. Trimming shortened V by 8 bases and J by 0 bases, and 17 bases separated the two germline ends. The CDR3 region has the DNA TGTGCCAGCGGGCTGTACAGACTGGGCTCCTACGAGCAGTACTTC. This gives the protein CASGLYRLGSYEQYF.

This clone has only one observation. The J gene is TRBJ2-4, the V gene TRBV5-1; D is unresolved. Trimming removed 0 bases at V and 5 bases at J, with 12 bases between. In germline, CDR1 is SGHRS, CDR2 YFSETQ. There are 15 residues in the CDR3. The CDR3 sequence is CASSLGRQPQNIQYF. The CDR3 coding sequence is TGCGCCAGCAGCTTGGGGCGGCAGCCCCAAAACATTCAGTACTTC.

The CDR3 sequence is CASSPDSPDTIYF. The CDR3 DNA sequence: TGTGCCAGCTCACCAGATAGCCCGGACACCATATATTTT. The chain carries TRBV18 and TRBJ1-3; D gene uncertain. V was shortened by 2 bases and J by 8 bases, with 10 bases between the two germline ends. Germline V lookup: CDR1 KGHSH, CDR2 LQKENI. The length of the CDR3 is 13 residues.

The chain has TRBV4-3 and TRBJ2-3; 10 nucleotides match TRBD2. Trimming removed 4 bases from V and 4 bases from J; junction bases left unmatched: 14. The germline CDR1 and CDR2 sequences are LGHNA and YSLEER. The CDR3 extends over 18 amino acids. CDR3 in DNA: TGCGCCAGCAGCCGCAACCTGGGGACAGCGGGGGGGGCAGATACGCAGTATTTT. This gives the protein CASSRNLGTAGGADTQYF.

The V gene is TRBV15, the J gene TRBJ1-2; D unclear. There are 12 residues in the CDR3. Germline CDR1 LNHNV, CDR2 YYDKDF (reference sequence). Trimming pared 5 bases from V and 8 bases from J, leaving 12 bases between. The CDR3 DNA follows: TGTGCCACCAGCTCATACTCCCTGGGCTACACCTTC. This encodes CATSSYSLGYTF.

The CDR3 loop reads CASSEEVERGRDFSYEQYF. In DNA form, the CDR3 reads TGTGCCAGCAGTGAAGAAGTGGAGAGGGGGCGCGATTTCTCCTACGAGCAGTACTTC. The rearrangement links TRBV6-1 to TRBJ2-7; 7 positions agree with TRBD1. CDR1 MNHNS and CDR2 SASEGT come from the germline V gene. CDR3 length: 19 amino acids. V lost 1 base, J lost 0 bases, and 15 bases stayed unmatched.

This clone turned up a few times. The chain has TRBV6-1 and TRBJ1-1; TRBD1 aligns across 7 bases. Germline values: CDR1 MNHNS, CDR2 SASEGT. The CDR3 is 16 residues long. V trimming: 2 bases; J trimming: 1 base; junction bases outside the gene matches: 7. The CDR3 here is CASSEPGGQPNTEAFF. The CDR3 coding sequence is TGTGCCAGCAGTGAACCCGGGGGACAGCCGAACACTGAAGCTTTCTTT.

The genes are TRBV5-4 and TRBJ1-1, with a tentative D call TRBD1 (5 bases). CDR1 is SGHNT and CDR2 is YYREEE in the germline V gene (reference sequence). The CDR3 is 14 amino acids. Deletions cut 2 bases from V and 1 base from J, with 9 bases between. CDR3 nucleotide sequence: TGTGCCAGCAGCTTCACAGGAAGGAACACTGAAGCTTTCTTT. Translation: CASSFTGRNTEAFF.

The rearrangement joins TRBV5-6 to TRBJ1-2; D call uncertain. The ends were cut back, 4 bases at V and 4 bases at J, with 8 bases in the middle. Germline loops: CDR1 SGHDT, CDR2 YYEEEE. This CDR3 has 12 amino acids. CDR3 coding DNA: TGTGCCAGCAGCGCAGATTTCTATGGCTACACCTTC. Protein: CASSADFYGYTF.

CDR3 in amino acids: CASSDRGQAFGGELFF. In DNA form, the CDR3 reads TGTGCCAGCAGCGACCGAGGACAGGCTTTTGGAGGGGAGCTGTTTTTT. The chain joins TRBV9 to TRBJ2-2, with 7 bases matching TRBD1. The CDR3 contains 16 residues. V lost 3 bases and J lost 8; bases outside the gene matches: 13. The V gene's germline CDR1 is SGDLS and CDR2 YYNGEE.

This clone turned up a few times. The CDR3 loop is CASGRAGGYTF. CDR3 bases: TGTGCCAGCGGGAGGGCGGGAGGCTACACCTTC. The chain employs TRBV27 and TRBJ1-2, with D hard to call. Germline CDR1 is MNHEY and CDR2 is SMNVEV (reference sequence). The CDR3 extends over 11 amino acids. V was cut by 8 bases and J by 8 bases, with 12 bases left in between.

The gene calls are TRBV6-5 and TRBJ2-1, with D tentatively TRBD1 (5 bases). The CDR3 length is 13 residues. V gave up 8 bases and J gave up 5 bases, with 13 bases separating them. The germline CDR1 and CDR2 sequences are MNHEY and SVGAGI. The chain's CDR3 is CASRPDMNNEQFF. The CDR3 DNA reads TGTGCCAGCCGACCGGACATGAACAATGAGCAGTTCTTC.

The chain has TRBV5-4 and TRBJ1-2; D unclear. The CDR3 spans 14 residues. V lost 4 bases, J lost 5 bases, and 15 bases lay in between. The germline V gene has CDR1 SGHNT and CDR2 YYREEE (reference sequence). The CDR3 protein is CASSGGLLEYGYTF. CDR3 coding DNA: TGTGCCAGCAGCGGTGGGCTCTTAGAGTATGGCTACACCTTC.